This T cell receptor beta chain was recorded in a study of molecular identifiers for immune sequencing clone quantification. This CDR3 has 13 amino acids. Germline CDR1 is SGHVS and CDR2 is FNYEAQ. Trimming removed 5 bases from V and 4 bases from J, with 12 bases in between. At least ten counts were recorded for this clonotype. Preparation methods for the bulk TCR libraries were those previously described, with listed TCR primers. TCRdb redid the calling of the PCR reads with MiXCR, one entry per CDR3 protein. This table has approximately 500,000 distinct CDR3 sequences, 20% to 25% appearing once. Sorted cells numbering 20,000 to 1,000,000, with 10%, 30% or 50% RNA, yielded the naive CD8 libraries. Naive CD8 T cells were picked out by sorting for CD8+CD4-CCR7+CD45RA+.

The sequence was obtained from a human donor in good health. Some libraries in this study had Jurkat cell RNA spiked in. The sample comprised naive CD8+ T cells from blood, with Jurkat cell RNA spiked in. Subset defined: FACS-sorted CD8+CD4-CCR7+CD45RA+ naive T cells. The chain joins TRBV7-6 to TRBJ2-7; D may be TRBD2 (6 bases). The CDR3 region has the DNA TGTGCCAGCAGCCCCCATGGAGGGTACGAGCAGTACTTC. The encoded protein is CASSPHGGYEQYF.